A single sample gave rise to the 26 T cell receptor beta chains below, sequenced in a study of cytomegalovirus exposure and HLA in healthy donors. Assay used: immunoSEQ multiplex PCR; TCRdb lists only in-frame clones, some missing. This table holds more than 250,000 clones, 90% found once. Sequenced sample: PBMCs. The receptors shown here come from a woman under 40 in good health and CMV-seronegative.

The chain uses TRBV9 and TRBJ1-4; D perhaps matches TRBD1 (6 bases). The CDR3 extends over 15 amino acids. Germline V lookup: CDR1 SGDLS, CDR2 YYNGEE. V lost 0 bases and J lost 5, with 11 bases in between. The CDR3 DNA reads as TGTGCCAGCAGCGTAGAGGGGGAAGGGAATGAAAAACTGTTTTTT. This encodes CASSVEGEGNEKLFF.

V is TRBV9 and J is TRBJ2-3, with TRBD2 identical over 10 bases. Per germline, CDR1 SGDLS and CDR2 YYNGEE. The junction had 5 bases not matched to a gene; V was cut back by 5 bases and J by 5 bases. The CDR3 contains 14 residues. This CDR3 reads CASSDGLAVDTQYF. The CDR3 coding sequence is TGTGCCAGCAGTGATGGACTAGCGGTAGATACGCAGTATTTT.

The chain couples TRBV29-1 to TRBJ2-7; tentatively, D is TRBD1 or TRBD2 (7 bases each). The germline V gene has CDR1 SQVTM and CDR2 ANQGSEA. The CDR3 contains 15 residues. Trimming took 1 base from V and 7 from J, leaving 20 bases between them. CDR3 residues: CSVEVPQGGVREQYF. The CDR3 DNA sequence: TGCAGCGTTGAAGTCCCTCAGGGGGGGGTGAGGGAGCAGTACTTC.

The sample holds a few counts of this clone. The junction and the germline gene differ at one end; a read error may be behind it. The chain combines TRBV2 with TRBJ1-2, with D uncertain. Germline V gives CDR1 SNHLY, CDR2 FYNNEI. There are 13 residues in the CDR3. DNA of the CDR3: TGTGCCAGCAGTAGGACGGCTAATTATGGCTACACCTTC. It encodes CASSRTANYGYTF.

This clone has just one count. This chain connects TRBV6-6 to TRBJ2-7, with 8 bases fitting TRBD2. Unmatched junction bases numbered 4, after V lost 4 bases and J lost 2 bases. Germline CDR1 is MNHNY and CDR2 is SVGAGI (reference sequence). This CDR3 region has 14 residues. In DNA form, the CDR3 reads TGTGCCAGCAGTTTAGCGGGACTAGCCTACGAGCAGTACTTC. Translating it yields CASSLAGLAYEQYF.

This clone appeared once. The chain has TRBV9 and TRBJ2-3; D is unresolved. There are 13 residues in the CDR3. Germline-derived CDR1 and CDR2 are SGDLS and YYNGEE. Trimming pared 3 bases from V and 5 bases from J, leaving 10 bases between. The CDR3 DNA follows: TGTGCCAGCAGCGCAACTGGTAGAGATACGCAGTATTTT. It codes for CASSATGRDTQYF.

In this sample, this clone turned up a few times. The chain is built from TRBV4-1 and TRBJ1-2, with unresolved D. Looked up from germline, CDR1 is MGHRA and CDR2 is YSYEKL. The germline V and J ends were trimmed by 0 bases and 4 bases, with 9 bases remaining between them. This CDR3 spans 14 amino acids. This chain's CDR3 is CASSQDQAVYGYTF. The CDR3 nucleotides are TGCGCCAGCAGCCAAGATCAGGCAGTCTATGGCTACACCTTC.

The rearrangement joins TRBV28 to TRBJ1-1; D remains unclear. The CDR3 has 20 amino acids. Trimming took 2 bases from V and 0 from J, leaving 25 bases between them. The germline V gene encodes CDR1 MDHEN and CDR2 SYDVKM. CDR3 region: CASSLPERWPVPPLNTEAFF. In DNA, the CDR3 is TGTGCCAGCAGTTTACCAGAAAGATGGCCCGTTCCCCCTTTGAACACTGAAGCTTTCTTT.

The V call is TRBV4-3, the J call TRBJ2-7, with D unresolved. The V gene's germline CDR1 is LGHNA and CDR2 YSLEER. Trimming cost V 3 bases and J 0 bases, with 15 bases left between them. The length of the CDR3 is 16 residues. The CDR3 loop is CASSHSRGGTSYEQYF. CDR3 bases: TGCGCCAGCAGCCATTCTCGAGGCGGTACCTCCTACGAGCAGTACTTC.

The table lists this clone with a count of one. The chain uses TRBV19 and TRBJ2-7; a weak D match, TRBD2 (6 bases). CDR1 is LNHDA and CDR2 is SQIVND in the germline V gene (reference sequence). V dropped 4 bases and J dropped 5 bases, with 12 bases sitting between them. This CDR3 contains 13 residues. CDR3 loop: CASSSGTLHEQYF. CDR3 nucleotide sequence: TGTGCCAGTAGTAGCGGGACTCTCCACGAGCAGTACTTC.

The chain carries TRBV7-2 and TRBJ2-2; 7 bases agree with TRBD2. The CDR3 runs 17 residues. V lost 2 bases, J lost 5 bases, and 11 bases stayed unmatched. The germline gives CDR1 SGHTA, CDR2 FQGNSA. CDR3 residues: CASSLRGAGVRTGELFF. In DNA, the CDR3 is TGTGCCAGCAGCTTAAGAGGGGCGGGAGTACGAACCGGGGAGCTGTTTTTT.

In DNA, the CDR3 is TGTGCCAGCAGCCGGACAGGGGAGGTCCAAGAGACCCAGTACTTC. Encoded protein: CASSRTGEVQETQYF. V is TRBV7-9 and J is TRBJ2-5, with 9 bases fitting TRBD1. With 5 bases clipped from V and 1 base from J, the junction kept 5 bases outside the gene matches. The germline CDR1 and CDR2 sequences are SEHNR and FQNEAQ (reference sequence). CDR3 size: 15 residues.

The V call is TRBV12-5, the J call TRBJ2-3; D is undetermined. Germline values: CDR1 LGHNT, CDR2 FRNRAP. The CDR3 covers 16 residues. Trimming stripped 0 bases from V and 0 bases from J, with 10 bases between. This CDR3 is CASGLVLYVSTDTQYF. CDR3 bases: TGTGCTAGTGGTTTGGTACTCTACGTAAGCACAGATACGCAGTATTTT. The variable domain in full, with the rest retrieved from reference TRBV12-5 and TRBJ2-3, is DARVTQTPRHKVTEMGQEVTMRCQPILGHNTVFWYRQTMMQGLELLAYFRNRAPLDDSGMPKDRFSAEMPDATLATLKIQPSEPRDSAVYFCASGLVLYVSTDTQYFGPGTRLTVL.

The CDR3 DNA reads as TGTGCCAGCAGACCGCCGGGACTAGCCTTCAATGAGCAGTTCTTC. Its protein product is CASRPPGLAFNEQFF. The V call is TRBV7-8, the J call TRBJ2-1, with 9 bases lining up with TRBD2. The CDR3 contains 15 residues. Germline CDR1 is SGHVS and CDR2 is FQNEAQ. After removal of 6 bases from V and 6 bases from J, the junction contained 9 bases not matched to a gene.

The chain links TRBV18 to TRBJ2-6; D might be TRBD2 (5 bases). V lost 3 bases, J lost 2 bases, and 11 bases lay in between. Germline CDR1 KGHSH, CDR2 LQKENI. The CDR3 is made up of 16 amino acids. The CDR3 protein is CASSPQTRAGANVLTF. CDR3 nucleotide sequence: TGTGCCAGCTCACCTCAAACTAGAGCTGGGGCCAACGTCCTGACTTTC.

The chain couples TRBV19 to TRBJ2-4; no definite D call. The CDR3 length is 14 residues. Germline-derived CDR1 and CDR2 are LNHDA and SQIVND (reference sequence). The ends were cut back, 5 bases at V and 0 bases at J, with 8 bases in the middle. For the CDR3, the DNA is TGTGCCAGTAGTGCTACTCTAGCCAAAAACATTCAGTACTTC. Translation gives CASSATLAKNIQYF. Filled out from reference TRBV19 and TRBJ2-4, the complete variable domain reads DGGITQSPKYLFRKEGQNVTLSCEQNLNHDAMYWYRQDPGQGLRLIYYSQIVNDFQKGDIAEGYSVSREKKESFPLTVTSAQKNPTAFYLCASSATLAKNIQYFGAGTRLSVL.

This clone appeared once. This chain links TRBV7-2 with TRBJ2-2, with 8 bases lining up with TRBD2. The germline CDR1 and CDR2 sequences are SGHTA and FQGNSA. This CDR3 has 17 residues. V was clipped by 5 bases and J by 2 bases; unmatched bases: 10. Here the CDR3 DNA reads TGTGCCAGCAGCCAAAGAACTAGCGGAATAAACACCGGGGAGCTGTTTTTT. Translating it yields CASSQRTSGINTGELFF.

The chain joins TRBV29-1 to TRBJ1-1, with D hard to call. Trimming took 4 bases from V and 0 from J, leaving 12 bases between them. The germline CDR1 and CDR2 sequences are SQVTM and ANQGSEA. This CDR3 is 14 amino acids long. The CDR3 nucleotides are TGCAGCGTTGTGGAAGGGATCATGAACACTGAAGCTTTCTTT. It is translated as CSVVEGIMNTEAFF.

V gene TRBV5-6 combines with J gene TRBJ1-1; a possible D gene is TRBD1 (5 bases). CDR1 is SGHDT and CDR2 is YYEEEE in the germline V gene. The CDR3 consists of 14 residues. Trimming stripped 2 bases from V and 11 bases from J, with 19 bases between. CDR3 sequence: CASSFGRDVVHAFF. The CDR3 nucleotides read TGTGCCAGCAGCTTTGGCAGGGACGTGGTGCATGCTTTCTTT.

The genes are TRBV5-1 and TRBJ2-7; maybe TRBD1 (6 bases). The CDR3 has 16 residues. Trimming took 1 base from V and 1 from J, leaving 15 bases between them. CDR1 SGHRS and CDR2 YFSETQ come from the germline V gene. The CDR3 DNA reads as TGCGCCAGCAGCTTGTTGTCGATAGGGGGATCCTACGAGCAGTACTTC. It specifies CASSLLSIGGSYEQYF.

The gene calls are TRBV11-2 and TRBJ2-7, with D uncertain. The V end lost 6 bases, the J end lost 0 bases, and 15 bases lay between the germline ends. Germline-derived CDR1 and CDR2 are SGHAT and FQNNGV. This CDR3 is 15 amino acids long. Here the CDR3 DNA reads TGTGCCAGCAGTCCTGGCGTTCCTAGCTCCTACGAGCAGTACTTC. Translating gives CASSPGVPSSYEQYF.

The J gene is TRBJ1-1, the V gene TRBV9; D possibly corresponds to TRBD1 (5 bases). The length of the CDR3 is 15 residues. Germline CDR1 SGDLS, CDR2 YYNGEE. Trimming pared 0 bases from V and 5 bases from J, leaving 14 bases between. The CDR3 DNA sequence: TGTGCCAGCAGCGTAGATGGGACCCGGGGGACTGAAGCTTTCTTT. This gives the protein CASSVDGTRGTEAFF. The whole variable domain, filled in from reference TRBV9 and TRBJ1-1, reads DSGVTQTPKHLITATGQRVTLRCSPRSGDLSVYWYQQSLDQGLQFLIQYYNGEERAKGNILERFSAQQFPDLHSELNLSSLELGDSALYFCASSVDGTRGTEAFFGQGTRLTVV.

This chain links TRBV25-1 with TRBJ2-2, with D uncertain. The germline CDR1 and CDR2 sequences are MGHDK and SYGVNS. This CDR3 region has 14 residues. Deletions cut 2 bases from V and 6 bases from J, with 10 bases between. CDR3 protein: CASSERASPGELFF. The CDR3 nucleotides read TGTGCCAGCAGTGAAAGGGCCTCACCCGGGGAGCTGTTTTTT.

This chain links TRBV28 with TRBJ1-5; 9 positions match TRBD1. Trimming cost V 2 bases and J 7 bases; bases outside gene matches: 6. The germline CDR1 and CDR2 sequences are MDHEN and SYDVKM. The CDR3 totals 15 residues. CDR3 region: CASSLGTGIRQPQHF. CDR3 nucleotide sequence: TGTGCCAGCAGTTTAGGGACAGGGATCAGGCAGCCCCAGCATTTT.

In this sample, this clone turned up many times. The chain combines TRBV6-6 with TRBJ2-5; D is unresolved. The germline CDR1 and CDR2 sequences are MNHNY and SVGAGI (reference sequence). The CDR3 is 11 amino acids. V gave up 7 bases and J gave up 4 bases, with 7 bases separating them. The CDR3 here is CASKQLETQYF. The CDR3 DNA is TGTGCCAGCAAACAGTTAGAGACCCAGTACTTC.

This clone was seen a few times. V usage is TRBV7-6 and J usage is TRBJ2-7; 15 nucleotides agree with TRBD2. This CDR3 is built from 17 residues. From germline, CDR1 is SGHVS and CDR2 FNYEAQ. V lost 1 base to trimming and J lost 4 bases; unmatched junction nucleotides: 5. The CDR3 DNA reads TGTGCCAGCAGCTTAGTTCCCGGGACTAGCGGGAGGTACGAGCAGTACTTC. Translated: CASSLVPGTSGRYEQYF.